Following are 11 T cell receptor beta chains from one sample sequenced in a study of T cells in Graves' hyperthyroidism and ophthalmopathy (dated by TCRdb to about 2019). The library was made by multiplex PCR. The run used an Illumina HiSeq 2000. The TCR beta CDR3 regions were amplified from the RNA transcripts. A first-round RT-PCR of the TCR CDR3 used the HTBI primer set with the Qiagen OneStep RT-PCR kit. TCRdb itself trimmed the public reads at Q25 with fastp, ran MiXCR and retained productive beta chains. Each CDR3 protein gets just one entry, which takes the most common genes and DNA from the rows behind it. This sample is represented by about 300,000 distinct CDR3 sequences; approximately 17% of them were singletons. In total, the top ten clones hold around 33% of the sample. Sequencing was performed on blood. These receptors were obtained from a young man with Graves' hyperthyroidism.

V and J are TRBV5-6 and TRBJ2-7, with 7 bases that match TRBD1. Germline V gene data show CDR1 as SGHDT and CDR2 as YYEEEE. V lost 4 bases to trimming and J lost 3 bases; unmatched junction nucleotides: 16. This CDR3 spans 17 amino acids. CDR3 in amino acids: CASSTRQGSRGGYEQYF. CDR3 in DNA: TGTGCCAGCAGCACACGACAGGGTTCGCGTGGGGGCTACGAGCAGTACTTC.

This clonotype appeared many times. V and J are TRBV28 and TRBJ2-3; the match to TRBD1 covers 10 bases. The CDR3 is 15 residues long. J was trimmed by 4 bases and V by 6 bases; bases with no gene match: 7. Germline V gene data show CDR1 as MDHEN and CDR2 as SYDVKM. The CDR3 spells CASRTTGGGSDTQYF. The CDR3 nucleotides are TGTGCCAGCAGGACGACAGGGGGCGGGTCAGATACGCAGTATTTT.

In this sample, this clonotype turned up a few times. The chain combines TRBV19 with TRBJ2-1; 11 nucleotides align to TRBD2. The germline V gene has CDR1 LNHDA and CDR2 SQIVND (reference sequence). CDR3 length equals 15 residues. V gave up 6 bases and J gave up 4 bases; unmatched junction bases: 5. CDR3 DNA sequence: TGTGCCAGTAGGCCGACTAGCGGGACGTACAATGAGCAGTTCTTC. Its protein is CASRPTSGTYNEQFF.

There are many counts of this clonotype. DNA of the CDR3: TGTGCCAGCAGAGGACTAGCGGGAGACGAGACCCAGTACTTC. Its translation is CASRGLAGDETQYF. J is TRBJ2-5 and V is TRBV6-1, with 13 nucleotides matching TRBD2. Germline CDR1 and CDR2: MNHNS and SASEGT. V was pared by 6 bases and J by 5 bases, with 3 bases of the junction left unmatched. This CDR3 contains 14 residues.

This clonotype appeared many times. The rearrangement uses TRBV5-5 and TRBJ2-1; 11 positions match TRBD2. CDR3 size: 17 residues. Germline CDR1 reads SGHKS; CDR2 reads YYEKEE (reference sequence). Trimming took 4 bases from V and 6 from J; bases not matched to a gene: 12. DNA of the CDR3: TGTGCCAGCAGCCCAGCGGGGGGACTAGCGGATCTCAATGAGCAGTTCTTC. It encodes CASSPAGGLADLNEQFF. Supplemented by reference TRBV5-5 and TRBJ2-1, the full variable domain reads DAGVTQSPTHLIKTRGQQVTLRCSPISGHKSVSWYQQVLGQGPQFIFQYYEKEERGRGNFPDRFSARQFPNYSSELNVNALLLGDSALYLCASSPAGGLADLNEQFFGPGTRLTVL.

This clonotype was detected many times. This chain connects TRBV10-2 to TRBJ1-5; D is unclear. The germline gives CDR1 WSHSY, CDR2 SAAADI. The CDR3 spans 17 residues. Trimming shortened V by 1 base and J by 5 bases, and 18 bases separated the two germline ends. CDR3 bases: TGCGCCAGCAGTGAGTTTCTCCCGGCCGGAGGGTATCAGCCCCAGCATTTT. This sequence encodes CASSEFLPAGGYQPQHF.

The rearrangement links TRBV6-1 to TRBJ2-7, with 8 bases fitting TRBD2. This CDR3 is built from 14 residues. CDR1 and CDR2 (germline): MNHNS, SASEGT. Trimming cost V 8 bases and J 6 bases; bases outside gene matches: 12. CDR3 nucleotide sequence: TGTGCCAGCCTGAGGACCCGGGGGGGTAGCGAGCAGTACTTC. As protein: CASLRTRGGSEQYF.

This chain links TRBV5-6 with TRBJ2-2; TRBD1 might be the D (6 bases). The CDR3 totals 13 residues. Germline V lookup: CDR1 SGHDT, CDR2 YYEEEE. The germline V and J ends were trimmed by 8 bases and 12 bases, with 20 bases remaining between them. The CDR3 here is CASFRTTRGKLFF. The CDR3 region has the DNA TGTGCCAGTTTCCGGACCACTAGGGGGAAGCTGTTTTTT.

V is TRBV15 and J is TRBJ1-5; no reliable D call. The CDR3 sequence is 15 residues long. V lost 0 bases and J lost 0, with 6 bases in between. Germline lookup yields CDR1 LNHNV and CDR2 YYDKDF (reference sequence). This chain's CDR3 is CATSREWYSNQPQHF. The CDR3 DNA follows: TGTGCCACCAGCAGAGAATGGTATAGCAATCAGCCCCAGCATTTT.

This clonotype has ten or more counts. The CDR3 sequence is CASNNVDGAGDYGYTF. The CDR3 nucleotides read TGTGCCAGCAACAACGTGGACGGCGCCGGGGACTATGGCTACACCTTC. The chain uses TRBV2 and TRBJ1-2; D not resolved. The germline gives CDR1 SNHLY, CDR2 FYNNEI. V was clipped by 7 bases and J by 3 bases, with 21 bases between them. This CDR3 is 16 amino acids long.

This clonotype was seen only a few times. The V and J genes are TRBV9 and TRBJ2-1, with a weak D call TRBD1 (6 bases). The CDR3 covers 15 residues. V was trimmed by 0 bases and J by 0 bases, leaving 7 bases between them. CDR1 SGDLS and CDR2 YYNGEE come from the germline V gene. As DNA, the CDR3 is TGTGCCAGCAGCGTAGAGGGGGACTCCTACAATGAGCAGTTCTTC. This translates into CASSVEGDSYNEQFF.